What follows are 12 T cell receptor beta chains derived from one specimen sequenced in a study of T-cell reconstitution after alpha-beta-depleted transplantation in children. General study points: The authors attributed T-cell counts and diversity one year after transplant mostly to newly produced T cells.

The TCRbeta library incorporated unique molecular identifiers. From the PCR reads, TCRdb called clonotypes with MiXCR, one entry per CDR3 protein. The data hold about 300,000 distinct CDR3 sequences, with approximately 7.3% observed a single time. Their antigens are not known. The material sequenced was peripheral blood, taken 360 days after TCRalphabeta/CD19-depleted stem cell transplant. All receptors derive from a female patient aged 2 to 10 who had a stem cell transplant for Fanconi anemia, so the T cells may come from the graft donor.

This clonotype was counted between two and nine times. The chain links TRBV4-3 to TRBJ2-7; D is unclear. Germline CDR1 reads LGHNA; CDR2 reads YSLEER. The CDR3 extends over 15 amino acids. V lost 0 bases and J lost 5, with 14 bases in between. The CDR3 nucleotides are TGCGCCAGCAGCCAAGATTGGGCAGTAGGTCACGAGCAGTACTTC. This codes for CASSQDWAVGHEQYF.

This clonotype appeared many times. V gene TRBV19 combines with J gene TRBJ2-1; no clear D gene. V lost 4 bases and J lost 2, with 9 bases in between. The CDR3 is 14 residues long. Germline CDR1 and CDR2: LNHDA and SQIVND (reference sequence). The CDR3 bases are TGTGCCAGTAGTAGTCAGGTCACCTACAATGAGCAGTTCTTC. Residues: CASSSQVTYNEQFF.

The CDR3 loop is CASSGMNTEAFF. For the CDR3, the DNA is TGTGCCAGCAGTGGGATGAACACTGAAGCTTTCTTT. The chain uses TRBV2 and TRBJ1-1; no definite D call. Trimming took off 4 bases at V and 0 bases at J, with 3 bases between the two ends. The germline V gene encodes CDR1 SNHLY and CDR2 FYNNEI. The CDR3 has 12 amino acids. Full variable domain (outside the CDR3, taken from reference TRBV2 and TRBJ1-1): EPEVTQTPSHQVTQMGQEVILRCVPISNHLYFYWYRQILGQKVEFLVSFYNNEISEKSEIFDDQFSVERPDGSNFTLKIRSTKLEDSAMYFCASSGMNTEAFFGQGTRLTVV.

The rearrangement links TRBV4-2 to TRBJ2-3, with 9 positions matching TRBD2. This CDR3 is 18 amino acids long. The V gene end was trimmed by 1 base and the J gene end by 0 bases; junction bases not matched to a gene: 8. CDR1 is LGHNA and CDR2 is YNFKEQ in the germline V gene. The CDR3 loop is CASSQGNLAGHSTDTQYF. For the CDR3, the DNA is TGTGCCAGCAGCCAAGGGAATCTAGCGGGACATAGCACAGATACGCAGTATTTT.

Ten or more counts support this clonotype. The chain uses TRBV5-1 and TRBJ2-7; D is perhaps TRBD1 (6 bases). Germline V gene sequence: CDR1 SGHRS, CDR2 YFSETQ. Trimming shortened V by 4 bases and J by 5 bases, and 16 bases separated the two germline ends. This CDR3 region has 14 residues. As DNA, the CDR3 is TGCGCCAGCAGCGTTACAGGGCCGAGGGACGAGCAGTACGTC. Protein product: CASSVTGPRDEQYV.

The sample holds many counts of this clonotype. This sequence joins TRBV28 and TRBJ2-5; possibly TRBD1 for D (6 bases). CDR3 length equals 14 residues. Germline V gene data show CDR1 as MDHEN and CDR2 as SYDVKM. V was pared by 6 bases and J by 1 base, with 12 bases between. As DNA, the CDR3 is TGTGCCAGCAGCCTGGGACACCCCCAAGAGACCCAGTACTTC. Translation: CASSLGHPQETQYF.

This clonotype was seen many times. The chain employs TRBV13 and TRBJ2-2, with D unclear. V was clipped by 1 base and J by 6 bases, with 6 bases between them. This CDR3 is 13 amino acids long. Germline V gives CDR1 PRHDT, CDR2 FYEKMQ (reference sequence). The CDR3 protein is CASSLAGSGELFF. In nucleotides, the CDR3 is TGTGCCAGCAGCTTAGCCGGTTCCGGGGAGCTGTTTTTT.

This clonotype has at least ten counts. The rearrangement links TRBV28 to TRBJ2-3, with unresolved D. This CDR3 region has 15 residues. Trimming shortened V by 3 bases and J by 2 bases, and 12 bases separated the two germline ends. The germline V gene has CDR1 MDHEN and CDR2 SYDVKM. The CDR3 DNA follows: TGTGCCAGCAGTTTTGTGGAGACACTCACAGATACGCAGTATTTT. This codes for CASSFVETLTDTQYF.

This clonotype was seen repeatedly, ten times or more. This chain joins TRBV12-3 or TRBV12-4 and TRBJ2-5; perhaps D is TRBD1 or TRBD2 (5 bases each). The CDR3 contains 14 residues. The germline V and J ends were trimmed by 5 bases and 5 bases, with 15 bases remaining between them. This CDR3 is CASSPWDGRETQYF. The CDR3 DNA is TGTGCCAGCAGTCCGTGGGACGGTAGGGAGACCCAGTACTTC.

This rearrangement joins TRBV28 to TRBJ2-6, with D possibly matching TRBD2 (5 bases). The CDR3 loop spans 13 amino acids. Germline V gene data show CDR1 as MDHEN and CDR2 as SYDVKM. CDR3: CAPEVSGANVLTF. CDR3 sequence (DNA): TGTGCTCCGGAGGTCTCTGGGGCCAACGTCCTGACTTTC.

In this sample, this clonotype turned up a few times. The rearrangement joins TRBV30 to TRBJ2-1, with TRBD1 as a possible D gene (5 bases). The CDR3 consists of 11 residues. In germline, CDR1 is GTSNPN, CDR2 SVGIG (reference sequence). Trimming shortened V by 4 bases and J by 13 bases, and 14 bases separated the two germline ends. The CDR3 protein is CAWTPEGVQFF. Written as DNA, the CDR3 is TGTGCCTGGACCCCCGAAGGGGTTCAGTTCTTC.

Ten or more counts support this clonotype. The V gene is TRBV5-1, the J gene TRBJ1-2; TRBD1 is a possible D gene (6 bases). The CDR3 is made up of 17 amino acids. Germline values: CDR1 SGHRS, CDR2 YFSETQ. Trimming shortened V by 0 bases and J by 8 bases, and 23 bases separated the two germline ends. This chain's CDR3 is CASSLEGTPPGSDGYTF. The CDR3 nucleotides read TGCGCCAGCAGCTTGGAAGGGACACCCCCCGGATCGGACGGCTACACCTTC.